Listed below are T cell receptor beta chains from one sample, sequenced in a study of human T cells and chemical hapten exposure. In TCRdb, the RACE reads were re-called with MiXCR into one record per CDR3 protein. Of 340,000 or so distinct CDR3 sequences detected, under 8% appear once; the ten largest clones hold more than 7%. The specimen was whole blood, collected in connection with sensitization to the hapten diphenylcyclopropenone (DPC). The source of these receptors is a woman between 18 and 30 years old with alopecia areata. Some clones in this sample may be carry-over from other donors' samples. Both conserved end residues are part of each CDR3. The D gene is left open where the match is weak. Some rows have no size entry. The others give once, few or many, or a class for an expanded clone.

CDR3 protein | CDR3 DNA | V gene | clone size | D gene | J gene
CASSLDIHSYEQYF | TGTGCCAGCAGCTTGGATATCCATTCCTACGAGCAGTACTTC | TRBV5-4 | few | NA | TRBJ2-7
CASSQDGGAHLNEQYF | TGTGCCAGCAGCCAAGATGGGGGGGCGCACTTAAACGAGCAGTACTTC | TRBV3-1 | NA | NA | TRBJ2-7
CASSSPSYSDTQYF | TGTGCCAGCAGCTCGCCATCGTATTCAGATACGCAGTATTTT | TRBV13 | many | NA | TRBJ2-3
CAIRGLGANVLTF | TGTGCCATCAGGGGCTTGGGGGCCAACGTCCTGACTTTC | TRBV10-3 | many | NA | TRBJ2-6
CSVEGDRRDTRIF | TGCAGCGTTGAAGGGGATAGGAGAGACACCCGGATCTTC | TRBV29-1 | few | NA | TRBJ1-2
CASSQQVSSYEQYF | TGCGCCAGCAGCCAACAGGTGAGCTCCTACGAGCAGTACTTC | TRBV5-1 | few | NA | TRBJ2-7
CASSEGTANQPQHF | TGTGCCAGCAGTGAAGGGACAGCGAATCAGCCCCAGCATTTT | TRBV2 | many | NA | TRBJ1-5
CASSLNRGLGSSQFF | TGTGCCAGCAGCTTAAACAGGGGATTGGGGTCGTCGCAGTTCTTC | TRBV5-4 | many | TRBD1 | TRBJ2-1
CAISPQGNTEAFF | TGTGCCATCAGTCCGCAGGGGAACACTGAAGCTTTCTTT | TRBV10-3 | few | NA | TRBJ1-1
CASSSPPGDTQYF | TGTGCCAGCAGCTCCCCCCCCGGGGATACGCAGTATTTT | TRBV11-2 | NA | NA | TRBJ2-3
CASSLGTGGRSVTGELFF | TGTGCCAGCAGTTTAGGGACAGGGGGCCGATCGGTCACCGGGGAGCTGTTTTTT | TRBV27 | many | TRBD1 | TRBJ2-2
CASSKTGISGDTQYF | TGTGCCAGCAGTAAGACAGGGATTTCAGGAGATACGCAGTATTTT | TRBV6-1 | few | TRBD1 | TRBJ2-3
CASSSGLALSTDTQYF | TGCGCCAGCAGCTCGGGACTAGCCTTATCGACAGATACGCAGTATTTT | TRBV5-1 | NA | TRBD2 | TRBJ2-3